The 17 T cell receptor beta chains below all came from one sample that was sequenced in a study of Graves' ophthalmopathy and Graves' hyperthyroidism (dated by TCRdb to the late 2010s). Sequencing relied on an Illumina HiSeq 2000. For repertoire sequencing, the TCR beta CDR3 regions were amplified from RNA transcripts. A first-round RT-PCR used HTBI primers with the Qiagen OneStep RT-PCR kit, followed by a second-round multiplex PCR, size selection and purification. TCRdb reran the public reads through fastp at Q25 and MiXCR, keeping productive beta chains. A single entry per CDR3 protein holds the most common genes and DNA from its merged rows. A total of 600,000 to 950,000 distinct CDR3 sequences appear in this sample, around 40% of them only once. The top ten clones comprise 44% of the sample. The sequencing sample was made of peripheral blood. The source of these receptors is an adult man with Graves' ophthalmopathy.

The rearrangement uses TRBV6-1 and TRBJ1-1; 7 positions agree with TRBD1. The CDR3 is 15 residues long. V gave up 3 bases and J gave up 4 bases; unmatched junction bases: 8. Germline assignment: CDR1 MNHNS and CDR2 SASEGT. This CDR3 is CASSDLDRVGTEAFF. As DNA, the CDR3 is TGTGCCAGCAGTGATCTTGACAGGGTTGGCACTGAAGCTTTCTTT.

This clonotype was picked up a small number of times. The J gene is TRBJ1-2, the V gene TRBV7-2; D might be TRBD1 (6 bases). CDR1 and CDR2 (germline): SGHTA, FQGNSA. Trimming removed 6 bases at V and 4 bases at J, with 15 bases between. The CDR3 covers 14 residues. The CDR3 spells CASRSTGTAYGYTF. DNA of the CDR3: TGTGCCAGCAGATCTACAGGGACTGCCTATGGCTACACCTTC.

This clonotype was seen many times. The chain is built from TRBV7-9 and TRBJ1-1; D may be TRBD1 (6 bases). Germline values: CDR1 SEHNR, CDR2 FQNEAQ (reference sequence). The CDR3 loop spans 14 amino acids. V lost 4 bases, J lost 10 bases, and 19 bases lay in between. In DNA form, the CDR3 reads TGTGCCAGCAGCTCTCCAGGACAGCCCCAGAGAGCTTTCTTT. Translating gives CASSSPGQPQRAFF.

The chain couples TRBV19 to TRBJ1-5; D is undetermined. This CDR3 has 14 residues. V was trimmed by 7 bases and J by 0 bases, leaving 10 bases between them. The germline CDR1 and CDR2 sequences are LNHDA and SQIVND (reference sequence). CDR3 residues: CASIDNYSNQPQHF. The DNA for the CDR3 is TGTGCCAGTATCGACAATTATAGCAATCAGCCCCAGCATTTT.

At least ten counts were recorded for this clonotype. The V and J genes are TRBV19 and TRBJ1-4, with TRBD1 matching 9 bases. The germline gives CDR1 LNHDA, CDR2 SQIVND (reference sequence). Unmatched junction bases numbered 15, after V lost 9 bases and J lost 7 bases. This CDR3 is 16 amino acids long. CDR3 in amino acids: CASKRDTGTGSEKLFF. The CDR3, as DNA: TGTGCCAGCAAACGCGATACCGGGACAGGGAGTGAAAAACTGTTTTTT. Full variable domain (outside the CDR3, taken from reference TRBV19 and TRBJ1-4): DGGITQSPKYLFRKEGQNVTLSCEQNLNHDAMYWYRQDPGQGLRLIYYSQIVNDFQKGDIAEGYSVSREKKESFPLTVTSAQKNPTAFYLCASKRDTGTGSEKLFFGSGTQLSVL.

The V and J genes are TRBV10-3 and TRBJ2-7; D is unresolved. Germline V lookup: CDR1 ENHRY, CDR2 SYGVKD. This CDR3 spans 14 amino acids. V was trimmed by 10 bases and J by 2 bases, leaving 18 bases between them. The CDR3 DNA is TGTGCCAGCAAGCCAAGGCAGCAAACCTACGAGCAGTACTTC. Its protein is CASKPRQQTYEQYF.

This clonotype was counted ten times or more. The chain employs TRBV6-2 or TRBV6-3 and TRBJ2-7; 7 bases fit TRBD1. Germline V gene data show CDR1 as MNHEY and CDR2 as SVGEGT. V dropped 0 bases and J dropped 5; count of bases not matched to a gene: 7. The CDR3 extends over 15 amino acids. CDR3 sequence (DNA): TGTGCCAGCAGTTACTCGAGTGGGGACAGCAACGAGCAGTACTTC. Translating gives CASSYSSGDSNEQYF.

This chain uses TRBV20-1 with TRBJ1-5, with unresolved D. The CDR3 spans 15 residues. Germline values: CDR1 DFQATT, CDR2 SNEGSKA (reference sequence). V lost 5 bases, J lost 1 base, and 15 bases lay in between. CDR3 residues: CSALIKTTSNQPQHF. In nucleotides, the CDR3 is TGCAGTGCTCTCATTAAAACTACCAGCAATCAGCCCCAGCATTTT.

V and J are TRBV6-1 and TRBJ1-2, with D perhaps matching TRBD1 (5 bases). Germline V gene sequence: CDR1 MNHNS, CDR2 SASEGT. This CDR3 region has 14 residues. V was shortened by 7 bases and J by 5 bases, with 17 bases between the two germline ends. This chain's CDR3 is CASILDIQNYGYTF. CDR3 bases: TGTGCCAGCATCCTGGACATCCAGAATTATGGCTACACCTTC.

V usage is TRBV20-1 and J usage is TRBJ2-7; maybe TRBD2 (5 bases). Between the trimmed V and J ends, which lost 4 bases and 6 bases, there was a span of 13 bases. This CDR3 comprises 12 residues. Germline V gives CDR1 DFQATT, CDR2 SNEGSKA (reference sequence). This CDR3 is CSAIGTGIEQYF. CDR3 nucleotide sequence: TGCAGTGCTATAGGTACGGGGATCGAGCAGTACTTC.

The CDR3 nucleotides read TGTGCCAGCTCACGTCGGGGGCTGGACACTGAAGCTTTCTTT. Protein: CASSRRGLDTEAFF. This chain joins TRBV10-3 and TRBJ1-1; weak D call: TRBD1 (6 bases). CDR3 length equals 14 residues. Germline V gives CDR1 ENHRY, CDR2 SYGVKD. V lost 10 bases to trimming and J lost 3 bases, with 18 bases between them.

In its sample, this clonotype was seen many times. The CDR3, as DNA: TGTGCCAGCAGTTTGAAGGGATTCGCGCCCCAGCATTTT. Residues: CASSLKGFAPQHF. The chain recombines TRBV12-3 or TRBV12-4 with TRBJ1-5; no definite D call. V lost 3 bases and J lost 9, with 12 bases in between. The CDR3 runs to 13 residues.

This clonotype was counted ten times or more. In DNA form, the CDR3 reads TGTGCCAGCAGCCCCGGGACTAGCGGGACGGACGAGCAGTACTTC. This codes for CASSPGTSGTDEQYF. The V and J genes are TRBV7-9 and TRBJ2-7; 13 nucleotides match TRBD2. This CDR3 has 15 amino acids. Germline V CDR1 and CDR2: SEHNR, FQNEAQ (reference sequence). Trimming at V came to 5 bases and at J to 5 bases, leaving 6 bases not matched to a gene.

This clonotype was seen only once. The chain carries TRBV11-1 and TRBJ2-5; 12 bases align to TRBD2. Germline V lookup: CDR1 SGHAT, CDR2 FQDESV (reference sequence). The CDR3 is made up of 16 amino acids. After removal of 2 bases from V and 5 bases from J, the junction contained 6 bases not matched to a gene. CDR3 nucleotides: TGTGCCAGCAGCTTATCGCTAGCGGGGGGGCTGGAGACCCAGTACTTC. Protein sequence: CASSLSLAGGLETQYF.

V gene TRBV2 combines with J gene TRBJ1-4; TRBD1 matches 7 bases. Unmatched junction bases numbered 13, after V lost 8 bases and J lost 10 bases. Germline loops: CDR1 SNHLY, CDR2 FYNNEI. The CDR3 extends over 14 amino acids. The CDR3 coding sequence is TGTGCCAGCGCCGTGGGGGACAGTCGCGGAAAACTGTTTTTT. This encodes CASAVGDSRGKLFF.

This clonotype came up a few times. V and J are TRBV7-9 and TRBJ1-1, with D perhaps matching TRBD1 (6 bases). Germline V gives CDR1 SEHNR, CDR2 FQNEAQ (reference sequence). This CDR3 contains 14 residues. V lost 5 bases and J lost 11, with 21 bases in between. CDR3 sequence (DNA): TGTGCCAGCAGCCGCGAAAACAGGGCCAAAGGTGCTTTCTTT. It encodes CASSRENRAKGAFF.

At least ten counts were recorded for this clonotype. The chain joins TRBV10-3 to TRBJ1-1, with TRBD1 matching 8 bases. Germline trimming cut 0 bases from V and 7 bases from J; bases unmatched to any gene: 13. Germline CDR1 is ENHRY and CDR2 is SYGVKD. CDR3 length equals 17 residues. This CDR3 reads CAISESGGQGSYGEAFF. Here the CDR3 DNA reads TGTGCCATCAGTGAGTCCGGAGGACAGGGAAGTTATGGTGAAGCTTTCTTT.